The 5 T cell receptor beta chains below were found in one sample sequenced in a study of cytomegalovirus exposure and HLA in healthy donors. A multiplex PCR was run with 60 Vbeta primers and 13 Jbeta primers. Profiling relied on immunoSEQ multiplex PCR, and the TCRdb table lists in-frame clones only, not all of them. Its table records 220,000 or so clones. Sequenced sample: PBMCs. The receptors derive from a girl aged 2 to 10 in good health and CMV-seropositive.

The rearrangement joins TRBV6-4 to TRBJ2-3; D possibly corresponds to TRBD1 (5 bases). V shed 7 bases and J shed 2 bases, with 19 bases lying between them. The CDR3 totals 16 residues. Per germline, CDR1 MRHNA and CDR2 SNTAGT. The CDR3 here is CASKQASAASTDTQYF. Written as DNA, the CDR3 is TGTGCCAGCAAACAGGCATCGGCGGCCTCCACAGATACGCAGTATTTT.

This chain joins TRBV13 and TRBJ2-3; TRBD2 matches at 13 bases. Germline CDR1 reads PRHDT; CDR2 reads FYEKMQ (reference sequence). The CDR3 length is 18 residues. Unmatched junction bases numbered 8, after V lost 5 bases and J lost 0 bases. CDR3 loop: CASSRTSGSDRSTDTQYF. As DNA, the CDR3 is TGTGCCAGCAGCCGGACTAGCGGGAGTGATAGAAGCACAGATACGCAGTATTTT. Based on the CDR3 plus reference TRBV13 and TRBJ2-3, the full variable domain is AAGVIQSPRHLIKEKRETATLKCYPIPRHDTVYWYQQGPGQDPQFLISFYEKMQSDKGSIPDRFSAQQFSDYHSELNMSSLELGDSALYFCASSRTSGSDRSTDTQYFGPGTRLTVL.

The chain carries TRBV28 and TRBJ1-2; 11 positions agree with TRBD1. The CDR3 is made up of 15 amino acids. V lost 6 bases, J lost 7 bases, and 10 bases stayed unmatched. CDR1 MDHEN and CDR2 SYDVKM come from the germline V gene. The CDR3 here is CASRGQDRGRVGYTF. The CDR3 DNA sequence: TGTGCCAGCAGGGGCCAGGACAGGGGGCGCGTTGGCTACACCTTC.

The rearrangement joins TRBV28 to TRBJ1-4, with no clear D. There are 14 residues in the CDR3. Between the trimmed V and J ends, which lost 4 bases and 3 bases, there was a span of 9 bases. Germline V CDR1 and CDR2: MDHEN, SYDVKM. The CDR3 sequence is CASSSPGPNEKLFF. CDR3 coding DNA: TGTGCCAGCAGTTCGCCAGGTCCTAATGAAAAACTGTTTTTT.

The chain recombines TRBV11-2 with TRBJ2-5; TRBD1 matches 8 bases. The end of the DNA fits TRBJ2-7 better, so the J call may be wrong. CDR3 length equals 17 residues. Germline CDR1 is SGHAT and CDR2 is FQNNGV. CDR3 nucleotide sequence: TGTGCCAGCAGCTTACGTCCCCCCGGGACAGGCACCTACGAGCAGTACTTC. Translated: CASSLRPPGTGTYEQYF.